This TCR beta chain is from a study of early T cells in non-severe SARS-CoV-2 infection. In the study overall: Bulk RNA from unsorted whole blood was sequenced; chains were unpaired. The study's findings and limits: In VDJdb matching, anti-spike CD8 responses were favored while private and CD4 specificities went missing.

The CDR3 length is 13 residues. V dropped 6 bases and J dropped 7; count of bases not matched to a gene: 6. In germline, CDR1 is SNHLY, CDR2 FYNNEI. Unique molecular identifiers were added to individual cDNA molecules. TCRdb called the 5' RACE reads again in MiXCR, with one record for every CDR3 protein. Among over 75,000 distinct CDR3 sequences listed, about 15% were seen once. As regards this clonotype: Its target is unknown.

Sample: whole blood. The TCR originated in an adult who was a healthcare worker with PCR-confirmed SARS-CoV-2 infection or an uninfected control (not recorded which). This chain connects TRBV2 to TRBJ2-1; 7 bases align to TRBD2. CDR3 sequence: CASRREITNEQFF. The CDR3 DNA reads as TGTGCCAGCAGGCGGGAGATAACGAATGAGCAGTTCTTC. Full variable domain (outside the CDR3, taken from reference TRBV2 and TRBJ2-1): EPEVTQTPSHQVTQMGQEVILRCVPISNHLYFYWYRQILGQKVEFLVSFYNNEISEKSEIFDDQFSVERPDGSNFTLKIRSTKLEDSAMYFCASRREITNEQFFGPGTRLTVL.